This T cell receptor (beta chain) was sequenced for a study of beta chain features in type 1 diabetes. Sorting produced populations that all topped 98% purity. This clone was detected a few times. As yet, its antigen is unknown. Study results and caveats: PCR might show a preference for shorter templates, equally across patients and controls. TCRB repertoires of naive, central memory and Treg cells appeared more similar among patients than among healthy donors. VDJ junctions from patients with type 1 diabetes contained fewer insertions and more deletions.

Sequencing targeted expressed TCRB transcripts, as all isolated RNA had been reverse transcribed. Clones were sequenced by immunoSEQ multiplex PCR, and TCRdb holds only the in-frame ones, with some missing. Of 400,000 to 550,000 clones listed, 9.5% to 12% are singletons. The CDR3 spans 14 residues. Trimming removed 1 base from V and 2 bases from J, with 8 bases in between. Germline V gene lookup returns CDR1 MNHEY and CDR2 SVGAGI. This sequence originates from a woman under 30 in good health. The gene calls are TRBV6-5 and TRBJ2-5; possible D gene TRBD1, 6 bases. Sequencing used naive CD4+ T cells from blood. CDR3 nucleotides: TGTGCCAGCAGTTACTTCGGACAGCAAGAGACCCAGTACTTC. This gives the protein CASSYFGQQETQYF.